Listed below are T cell receptor beta chains from one sample, sequenced in a study of blood T cell repertoires in COVID-19. Repertoires were generated with immunoSEQ multiplex PCR, while TCRdb's copy carries only in-frame clones and drops some. The table shows 250,000 to 300,000 clones, with approximately 82% occurring only once. The sample comprised peripheral blood. These receptors came from a man at least 80 years old with acute or convalescent COVID-19. CDR3s include the opening cysteine and the closing phenylalanine or tryptophan. The D gene is left open where the match is weak. Clone size, where shown, is once, few, many, or a class for clones that have expanded.

TRBV5-1,-,-,TRBJ2-1,CASSLAAGTEQFF,TGCGCCAGCAGCTTGGCCGCGGGAACCGAGCAGTTCTTC
TRBV3-1/TRBV3-2,-,-,TRBJ2-5,CASSHLQETQYF,TGTGCCAGCAGCCACTTACAAGAGACCCAGTACTTC
TRBV5-4,TRBD1,-,TRBJ2-2,CASRVTGTNTGELFF,TGTGCCAGCAGGGTGACAGGGACAAACACCGGGGAGCTGTTTTTT
TRBV5-4,TRBD2,-,TRBJ2-7,CASSWGTSGGLYEQYF,TGTGCCAGCAGCTGGGGGACTAGCGGGGGCCTCTACGAGCAGTACTTC
TRBV19,-,-,TRBJ2-7,CASIRDSYEQYF,TGTGCCAGTATCCGGGATAGCTACGAGCAGTACTTC
TRBV24-1,-,-,TRBJ1-5,CATISSQPQHF,TGTGCCACCATCTCGAGTCAGCCCCAGCATTTT
TRBV10-3,TRBD1,-,TRBJ1-1,CAISESWTGERAEAFF,TGTGCCATCAGTGAGTCGTGGACAGGGGAGAGGGCTGAAGCTTTCTTT
TRBV19,TRBD2,-,TRBJ2-2,CATGGTGELFF,TGTGCCACCGGGGGGACCGGGGAGCTGTTTTTT
TRBV7-2,-,once,TRBJ2-5,CASSAGLTGETQYF,TGTGCCAGCAGCGCGGGACTTACTGGAGAGACCCAGTACTTC
TRBV7-2,TRBD1,-,TRBJ1-3,CASSSDRAGGNTIYF,TGTGCCAGCAGCTCTGACAGGGCGGGCGGAAACACCATATATTTT
TRBV19,-,once,TRBJ1-2,CASSIGWGVNYGYTF,TGTGCCAGTAGTATTGGCTGGGGGGTTAACTATGGCTACACCTTC
TRBV10-3,-,-,TRBJ2-3,CAISGGATDTQYF,TGTGCCATCAGTGGCGGGGCCACAGATACGCAGTATTTT
TRBV5-1,TRBD2,-,TRBJ2-1,CASSQGLASLNEQFF,TGCGCCAGCAGCCAAGGACTAGCGTCCCTGAATGAGCAGTTCTTC
TRBV12-3/TRBV12-4,-,-,TRBJ1-2,CASSRSPGGYTF,TGTGCCAGCAGTCGTTCCCCGGGGGGCTACACCTTC
TRBV7-2,-,-,TRBJ2-1,CASSLVLSEQFF,TGTGCCAGCAGCTTAGTTTTGAGTGAGCAGTTCTTC
TRBV2,-,-,TRBJ1-3,CASTPGHRTSGNTIYF,TGTGCCAGCACCCCGGGACATAGAACCTCTGGAAACACCATATATTTT
TRBV28,TRBD1,-,TRBJ2-3,CASRIPGQRVTDTQYF,TGTGCCAGCAGAATTCCGGGACAGAGAGTCACAGATACGCAGTATTTT
TRBV15,-,-,TRBJ1-1,CATSRNTGRNTEAFF,TGTGCCACCAGCAGGAATACAGGGAGAAACACTGAAGCTTTCTTT
TRBV6-1,TRBD2,few,TRBJ2-5,CASSELAGVQETQYF,TGTGCCAGCAGTGAGCTAGCGGGAGTCCAAGAGACCCAGTACTTC
TRBV7-8,-,-,TRBJ2-2,CASSPAGGTGELFF,TGTGCCAGCTCGCCGGCGGGCGGGACCGGGGAGCTGTTTTTT
TRBV10-3,TRBD1,-,TRBJ2-2,CAISESVGQGTGELFF,TGTGCCATCAGTGAGTCCGTGGGACAGGGGACCGGGGAGCTGTTTTTT
TRBV6-6,TRBD2,-,TRBJ2-3,CASRDGLVRDTQYF,TGTGCCAGCAGAGACGGACTAGTGAGAGATACGCAGTATTTT
TRBV10-3,TRBD1,once,TRBJ1-4,CAISQQGAVEKLFF,TGTGCCATCAGTCAACAGGGGGCGGTTGAAAAACTGTTTTTT
TRBV6-5,TRBD1,few,TRBJ2-7,CASSYARQGAGEQYF,TGTGCCAGCAGTTACGCGCGACAGGGGGCGGGCGAGCAGTACTTC
TRBV6-6,TRBD2,-,TRBJ2-1,CASSRSGGRKSSYNEQFF,TGTGCCAGCAGTCGATCGGGGGGGAGAAAGAGCTCCTACAATGAGCAGTTCTTC
TRBV5-1,-,-,TRBJ2-3,CASSRQITDTQYF,TGCGCCAGCAGTCGACAGATCACAGATACGCAGTATTTT
TRBV6-5,-,-,TRBJ2-1,CASSYTSYNEQFF,TGTGCCAGCAGTTATACTAGCTACAATGAGCAGTTCTTC
TRBV9,TRBD1,few,TRBJ2-3,CASSVDRVATDTQYF,TGTGCCAGCAGCGTCGACAGGGTAGCCACAGATACGCAGTATTTT
TRBV18,-,-,TRBJ2-1,CASSSGTGGGYEQFF,TGTGCCAGCTCCTCGGGAACAGGCGGGGGCTATGAGCAGTTCTTC